Described below is a single T cell receptor beta chain sequence and its context. The time point denotes: baseline, week 1 (first vaccination visit). The treatment here: pre-vaccination baseline after standard-of-care therapy. Germline CDR1 is LNHDA and CDR2 is SQIVND (reference sequence). The CDR3 has 17 residues. Assay used: immunoSEQ multiplex PCR; TCRdb lists only in-frame clones, some missing. The sample carries nearly 70,000 clones, around 79% recorded once. The data belong to a study of a mutant IDH1 vaccine in newly diagnosed glioma. In the study overall: Treated patients showed a male proportion of approximately 62%, a female proportion of about 40%, and a mean age of approximately 40 years. The therapy given earlier, which was standard therapy, consisted of radiotherapy, temozolomide, or both, and most of the patients received both.

This receptor was identified in a man aged 50 to 59 with glioma. The chain uses TRBV19 and TRBJ2-5; 8 bases agree with TRBD1. The J call could be wrong; TRBJ2-7 is a better fit for the DNA end. The sequences come from PBMCs, collected from a glioma patient treated with radiotherapy, temozolomide or both. CDR3 residues: CASSIHPRTGTTYEQYF. DNA for the CDR3: TGTGCCAGTAGTATTCACCCCCGGACAGGGACGACCTACGAGCAGTACTTC.